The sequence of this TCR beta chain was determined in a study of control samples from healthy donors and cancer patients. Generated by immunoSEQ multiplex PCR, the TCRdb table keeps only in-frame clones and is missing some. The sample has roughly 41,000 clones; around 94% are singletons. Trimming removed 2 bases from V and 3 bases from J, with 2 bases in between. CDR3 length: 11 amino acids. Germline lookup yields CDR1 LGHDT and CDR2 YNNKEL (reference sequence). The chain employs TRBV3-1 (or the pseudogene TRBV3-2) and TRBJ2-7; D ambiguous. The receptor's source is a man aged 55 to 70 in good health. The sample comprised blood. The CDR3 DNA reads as TGTGCCAGCAGCCAAAACTACGAGCAGTACTTC. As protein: CASSQNYEQYF.